One and the same sample provided the 3 T cell receptor beta chains below, sequenced in a study of OX40 agonist ivuxolimab in advanced cancers. TCRdb keeps only in-frame clones here, not all; method: immunoSEQ multiplex PCR. This sample carries 60,000 to 85,000 clones, around 87% of them seen once, and the ten largest clones take roughly 0.98%. The specimen comprised CD4+ or CD8+ T cells sorted from blood, sampled in a trial of the OX40 agonist ivuxolimab. These receptors originate from an adult with an advanced solid tumor such as melanoma, head and neck, liver or kidney cancer.

The gene calls are TRBV7-2 and TRBJ1-2; 7 bases align to TRBD1. The germline V gene has CDR1 SGHTA and CDR2 FQGNSA. Trimming cost V 7 bases and J 3 bases; bases outside gene matches: 11. This CDR3 has 15 amino acids. DNA for the CDR3: TGTGCCAGCACCCCAGGGGGGGGCACTTACTATGGCTACACCTTC. This translates into CASTPGGGTYYGYTF.

The genes are TRBV11-3 and TRBJ1-1; possible D gene TRBD1, 5 bases. CDR1 and CDR2 (germline): SGHNT, YENEEA. The CDR3 runs 14 residues. Trimming removed 5 bases from V and 9 bases from J, with 19 bases in between. DNA for the CDR3: TGTGCCAGCAGCCCGGGACCCCCGAACCGGAAAGCTTTCTTT. Translating it yields CASSPGPPNRKAFF.

The sample holds one count of this clone. This chain connects TRBV5-1 to TRBJ1-5; tentatively, D is TRBD1 (5 bases). V lost 0 bases and J lost 3, with 16 bases in between. Per germline, CDR1 SGHRS and CDR2 YFSETQ. The length of the CDR3 is 17 residues. The CDR3 sequence is CASSLEPQGINNQPQHF. CDR3 coding DNA: TGCGCCAGCAGCTTGGAACCCCAGGGAATCAACAATCAGCCCCAGCATTTT. The full variable domain, rest sourced from reference TRBV5-1 and TRBJ1-5, is KAGVTQTPRYLIKTRGQQVTLSCSPISGHRSVSWYQQTPGQGLQFLFEYFSETQRNKGNFPGRFSGRQFSNSRSEMNVSTLELGDSALYLCASSLEPQGINNQPQHFGDGTRLSIL.